This is a list of T cell receptor beta chains from one sample in a study of beta chain features in type 1 diabetes. Generated by immunoSEQ multiplex PCR, the TCRdb table keeps only in-frame clones and is missing some. The table lists 600,000 to 750,000 clones, over 10% of them singletons. The material sequenced was naive CD4+ T cells from blood. The receptors originated from a young man with type 1 diabetes. Each CDR3 is given with its conserved first and last residue. The order of the fields is V gene, J gene, D gene, clone size, CDR3 DNA, CDR3 protein. D genes are given only for firm matches. Clone size appears in some rows only: once, few, many, or a class for an expanded clone.

TRBV29-1	TRBJ2-2	NA	few	TGCAGCGTTGAAGGGGGTGCCGGGGAGCTGTTTTTT	CSVEGGAGELFF
TRBV5-1	TRBJ2-3	TRBD1	NA	TGCGCCAGCAGCTTCATCCGAGGACAGGCCACAGATACGCAGTATTTT	CASSFIRGQATDTQYF
TRBV5-4	TRBJ2-7	TRBD1	NA	TGTGCCAGCAGCGACGACAGGGCCCCCTACGAGCAGTACTTC	CASSDDRAPYEQYF
TRBV4-3	TRBJ1-6	TRBD1	few	TGCGCCAGCAGCCAATCGGACAGGGCCTCACCCCTCCACTTT	CASSQSDRASPLHF
TRBV6-1	TRBJ2-7	TRBD1	NA	TGTGCCACCGTCCGAAGACAGGGAATTTACGAGCAGTACTTC	CATVRRQGIYEQYF
TRBV7-9	TRBJ2-5	NA	few	TGTGCCAGCAGCTTAGAGACGTCCGGGACCCAGTACTTC	CASSLETSGTQYF
TRBV4-3	TRBJ2-1	TRBD2	few	TGCGCCAGCAGCCAAGAGATCGCGGCGGGGGGCTACAATGAGCAGTTCTTC	CASSQEIAAGGYNEQFF
TRBV6-5	TRBJ1-6	NA	few	TGTGCCAGCAGTGCCGGGGGGGGTAATTCACCCCTCCACTTT	CASSAGGGNSPLHF
TRBV2	TRBJ1-1	TRBD1	NA	TGTGCCAGCAGGCTCGACAGGGGCCAGAACACTGAAGCTTTCTTT	CASRLDRGQNTEAFF
TRBV4-1	TRBJ2-1	NA	NA	TGCGCCAGCAGCCAGGCCGACCGGAGCTCCTACAATGAGCAGTTCTTC	CASSQADRSSYNEQFF
TRBV5-1	TRBJ1-3	NA	NA	TGCGCCAGCAGCTCCCTAGGAGCTGGAAACACCATATATTTT	CASSSLGAGNTIYF
TRBV28	TRBJ1-5	NA	NA	TGTGCCAGCAGTGGCGGTTCAGGGGATCAGCCCCAGCATTTT	CASSGGSGDQPQHF
TRBV5-1	TRBJ2-3	NA	NA	TGCGCCAGCAGCTTGGTTCGGGGGTCAGATACGCAGTATTTT	CASSLVRGSDTQYF
TRBV7-9	TRBJ1-2	NA	NA	TGTGCCAGCAGCTTAGCGCGTAATGGCTACACCTTC	CASSLARNGYTF
TRBV30	TRBJ1-3	NA	few	TGTGCCTGGAGCCCTTTCGGAAACACCATATATTTT	CAWSPFGNTIYF
TRBV5-1	TRBJ2-1	NA	NA	TGCGCCAGCAGTACGAGCCTTAGCTCCTACAATGAGCAGTTCTTC	CASSTSLSSYNEQFF
TRBV7-9	TRBJ2-2	NA	few	TGTGCCAGCAAGTCCACCGGGGAGCTGTTTTTT	CASKSTGELFF
TRBV6-5	TRBJ1-2	NA	NA	TGTGCCAGCAGTTGGTCCTTCTCCTATGGCTACACCTTC	CASSWSFSYGYTF
TRBV9	TRBJ1-6	NA	few	TGTGCCAGCAGCCGACGACAGGACAATTCACCCCTCCACTTT	CASSRRQDNSPLHF
TRBV4-2	TRBJ2-3	TRBD2	few	TGTGCCAGCAGCCAGACGGCCGCTCGGGAGGCAGTTACGCAGTATTTT	CASSQTAAREAVTQYF
TRBV9	TRBJ1-5	TRBD1	NA	TGTGCCAGCAGCGTAGAGGACAGGGGACAGCCCCAGCATTTT	CASSVEDRGQPQHF
TRBV10-3	TRBJ2-2	NA	few	TGTGCCATCAGTCCGGGACTGCGTCCCACCGGGGAGCTGTTTTTT	CAISPGLRPTGELFF
TRBV6-6	TRBJ1-2	NA	NA	TGTGCCAGTCGTCGGGACACCTCCTATGGCTACACCTTC	CASRRDTSYGYTF
TRBV7-2	TRBJ2-7	TRBD1	few	TGTGCCAGCAGCTCCGACAGGGGGCAGAGGCAGTACTTC	CASSSDRGQRQYF
TRBV7-8	TRBJ2-1	NA	NA	TGTGCCAGCAGCGATCCTTCGGCAGGGGCTGAGCAGTTCTTC	CASSDPSAGAEQFF
TRBV5-1	TRBJ2-6	NA	NA	TGCGCCAGCAGCTTGGGGATAGGGGCCAACGTCCTGACTTTC	CASSLGIGANVLTF
TRBV6-6	TRBJ2-7	TRBD1	few	TGTGCCAGCAGTGACACCGGGACAGCGTCCTACGAGCAGTACTTC	CASSDTGTASYEQYF
TRBV27	TRBJ1-1	NA	NA	TGTGCCAGCACGGACAGAAACACTGAAGCTTTCTTT	CASTDRNTEAFF
TRBV11-2	TRBJ2-3	NA	few	TGTGCCAGCAGTTTTCAGACGGATGGTACGCAGTATTTT	CASSFQTDGTQYF
TRBV7-2	TRBJ2-7	TRBD1	once	TGTGCCAGCACCTCGACAGGGCAGCACTCCTACGAGCAGTACTTC	CASTSTGQHSYEQYF
TRBV30	TRBJ2-2	TRBD1	NA	TGTGCCTGGCATCTGGGACAGGCCTACACCGGGGAGCTGTTTTTT	CAWHLGQAYTGELFF
TRBV28	TRBJ1-5	NA	NA	TGTGCCAGCAGCCCAGCGGGTGTAGACCAGCCCCAGCATTTT	CASSPAGVDQPQHF
TRBV6-5	TRBJ2-5	TRBD2	NA	TGTGCCAGCAGTTACTCGAGGCTAGCGGGACAAGAGACCCAGTACTTC	CASSYSRLAGQETQYF
TRBV6-5	TRBJ1-4	TRBD1	NA	TGTGCCAGCAGTTCAACGCCGGGACAGGCAGATGAAAAACTGTTTTTT	CASSSTPGQADEKLFF
TRBV2	TRBJ2-2	TRBD1	few	TGTGCCAGCTCCCGACAGGGGGGGACCGGGGAGCTGTTTTTT	CASSRQGGTGELFF
TRBV6-5	TRBJ1-1	NA	few	TGTGCCAGCAGTTACTACGGGGGCAATTTGAACACTGAAGCTTTCTTT	CASSYYGGNLNTEAFF
TRBV7-2	TRBJ2-1	TRBD2	few	TGTGCCAGCAGCCTTCAAGCGGGGGCCATAAGTGAGCAGTTCTTC	CASSLQAGAISEQFF
TRBV7-7	TRBJ1-3	NA	NA	TGTGCTAGCAGCTTGGGACAAGGAAACACCATATATTTT	CASSLGQGNTIYF
TRBV19	TRBJ2-3	NA	few	TGTGCCAGTACCACGCAGGGGCGCGTAGATACGCAGTATTTT	CASTTQGRVDTQYF
TRBV25-1	TRBJ2-7	NA	NA	TGTGCCAGCAGTGGGAGGCCATCCACCCGCGAGCAGTACTTC	CASSGRPSTREQYF
TRBV19	TRBJ1-5	NA	few	TGTGCCAGTAGCCTACCGGGACGCAGTCAGCCCCAGCATTTT	CASSLPGRSQPQHF
TRBV7-9	TRBJ2-5	NA	NA	TGTGCCAGCAGCTCATCAGGGGCTTCAGAGACCCAGTACTTC	CASSSSGASETQYF
TRBV2	TRBJ2-1	TRBD2	NA	TGTGCCAGCAGCCATAGCGGGAGCTCCTACAATGAGCAGTTCTTC	CASSHSGSSYNEQFF
TRBV5-1	TRBJ2-5	NA	few	TGCGCCAGCAGCAGGACAGCCGAAGAGACCCAGTACTTC	CASSRTAEETQYF
TRBV7-9	TRBJ1-4	NA	NA	TGTGCCAGCAGCCCCCCCCCTAATGAAAAACTGTTTTTT	CASSPPPNEKLFF
TRBV5-6	TRBJ2-7	NA	few	TGTGCCAGCAGCCCGGGTCCCCTTTATGCCTACGAGCAGTACTTC	CASSPGPLYAYEQYF